These 19 T cell receptor beta chains were sequenced from one sample in a study of blood T cells in healthy people across ages. Through a sample-barcoded 5' primer and a J-beta primer mix, a second PCR was run for roughly 6 to 11 cycles. One entry per CDR3 protein, called by TCRdb with MiXCR from the 5' RACE reads. Among about 1,000,000 distinct CDR3 sequences listed, roughly 45% were seen once. The specimen was blood. Every receptor here comes from a woman in her sixties or seventies in good health.

Concerning this clonotype: Germline and junction disagree at one end, which may indicate a read error. This chain links TRBV27 with TRBJ1-2; 7 bases align to TRBD1. This CDR3 spans 15 amino acids. Germline CDR1 MNHEY, CDR2 SMNVEV (reference sequence). The CDR3 protein is CASRHTGASNYGHTF. CDR3 DNA: TGTGCCAGCAGGCATACAGGGGCGAGCAACTATGGCCACACCTTC.

This clonotype has just a few counts. The genes are TRBV15 and TRBJ2-7, with 10 bases identical to TRBD1. The DNA matches TRBJ2-5 better at its end, which makes the J call doubtful. The CDR3 runs to 14 residues. Germline V gene data show CDR1 as LNHNV and CDR2 as YYDKDF (reference sequence). CDR3 in DNA: TGTGCCACCAGCAGAGGACAGGGGGCAAAGACCCAGTACTTC. It yields the protein CATSRGQGAKTQYF.

This rearrangement joins TRBV20-1 to TRBJ2-1; 10 nucleotides agree with TRBD2. CDR1 is DFQATT, CDR2 SNEGSKA, per germline (reference sequence). The CDR3 covers 13 residues. J lost 9 bases, V lost 1 base, and 3 bases had no gene match. CDR3 protein: CSARAGLASEQFF. The CDR3 nucleotides read TGCAGTGCTAGAGCGGGACTAGCGTCTGAGCAGTTCTTC.

The chain has TRBV10-3 and TRBJ1-1, with D unresolved. Germline assignment: CDR1 ENHRY and CDR2 SYGVKD. The V end was cut by 7 bases, the J end by 0 bases, with 12 bases between. The CDR3 contains 14 residues. The CDR3 loop is CAIIGGRMNTEAFF. The CDR3 DNA sequence: TGTGCCATCATTGGAGGGCGCATGAACACTGAAGCTTTCTTT.

V usage is TRBV18 and J usage is TRBJ2-5; TRBD1 matches at 7 bases. Losses at the gene ends were 4 bases for V and 2 bases for J; bases not matched to a gene: 4. The germline V gene has CDR1 KGHSH and CDR2 LQKENI. The CDR3 runs to 14 residues. CDR3 in DNA: TGTGCCAGCTCACGACAGGGCTGGCAAGAGACCCAGTACTTC. Its translation is CASSRQGWQETQYF.

The chain combines TRBV18 with TRBJ2-7; 9 nucleotides agree with TRBD1. J was trimmed by 1 base and V by 0 bases; bases with no gene match: 7. Germline V lookup: CDR1 KGHSH, CDR2 LQKENI. The CDR3 loop spans 17 amino acids. CDR3 amino acids: CASSPPGQGTRSYEQYF. DNA of the CDR3: TGTGCCAGCTCACCACCAGGACAGGGGACGCGTTCCTACGAGCAGTACTTC.

This clonotype has a count of ten or more. CDR3 loop: CSVATGGVGNTIYF. CDR3 DNA sequence: TGCAGCGTTGCCACAGGGGGCGTTGGAAACACCATATATTTT. The gene calls are TRBV29-1 and TRBJ1-3, with 9 bases aligning to TRBD1. In germline, CDR1 is SQVTM, CDR2 ANQGSEA. The CDR3 totals 14 residues. V was pared by 4 bases and J by 3 bases, with 4 bases of the junction left unmatched.

Regarding this clonotype: The junction departs from the called germline gene at one end, perhaps through a read error. The rearrangement links TRBV20-1 to TRBJ2-1, with a tentative D call TRBD2 (6 bases). The germline V gene encodes CDR1 DFQATT and CDR2 SNEGSKA (reference sequence). The length of the CDR3 is 13 residues. CDR3 sequence reads: CSARRAGFNGQFF. DNA of the CDR3: TGCAGTGCTAGACGGGCGGGGTTCAATGGGCAGTTCTTC.

The gene calls are TRBV29-1 and TRBJ1-1; tentatively, D is TRBD1 (5 bases). The germline V gene has CDR1 SQVTM and CDR2 ANQGSEA. The CDR3 consists of 13 residues. Trimming stripped 3 bases from V and 8 bases from J, with 16 bases between. The CDR3 is CSVDSDTLSEAFF. In DNA, the CDR3 is TGCAGCGTTGATTCGGACACCCTTTCCGAAGCTTTCTTT.

J is TRBJ2-7 and V is TRBV28; 7 bases map to TRBD2. After removal of 6 bases from V and 2 bases from J, the junction contained 7 bases not matched to a gene. This CDR3 contains 14 residues. Looked up from germline, CDR1 is MDHEN and CDR2 is SYDVKM. CDR3 loop: CASSTRGGAYEQYF. As DNA, the CDR3 is TGTGCCAGCAGCACGAGGGGAGGGGCCTACGAGCAGTACTTC.

The chain links TRBV7-6 to TRBJ1-1; 7 bases line up with TRBD1. The germline V gene encodes CDR1 SGHVS and CDR2 FNYEAQ. The CDR3 extends over 13 amino acids. Losses at the gene ends were 3 bases for V and 8 bases for J; bases not matched to a gene: 6. The CDR3 reads CASSLEDRTEAFF. The DNA of the CDR3 is TGTGCCAGCAGCTTGGAGGACAGGACGGAAGCTTTCTTT.

Note on this clonotype: This sequence may be a read error, since a much larger clone differs from it by one base. The chain combines TRBV12-3 or TRBV12-4 with TRBJ2-7; 7 bases fit TRBD2. V was pared by 6 bases and J by 7 bases, with 12 bases of the junction left unmatched. This CDR3 has 14 residues. CDR3 amino acids: CASRLGTTHNEQYF. DNA for the CDR3: TGTGCCAGCAGGTTGGGGACTACTCACAATGAGCAGTACTTC.

The chain employs TRBV4-2 and TRBJ1-2, with 9 bases that match TRBD1. Per germline, CDR1 LGHNA and CDR2 YNFKEQ. The J segment lost 1 base and the V segment lost 5 bases, leaving 5 bases of the junction unmatched. The CDR3 totals 15 residues. The CDR3: CASSDNRGLNYGYTF. The CDR3 DNA reads TGTGCCAGCAGCGATAACAGGGGGCTTAACTATGGCTACACCTTC.

The table lists this clonotype with a few counts. This chain joins TRBV13 and TRBJ1-1; D may be TRBD1 (5 bases). Trimming removed 5 bases at V and 6 bases at J, with 25 bases between. CDR3 length equals 17 residues. Germline CDR1 is PRHDT and CDR2 is FYEKMQ (reference sequence). The CDR3 loop is CASSPSGRGGSAAEAFF. CDR3 DNA: TGTGCCAGCAGCCCCTCAGGGAGGGGAGGTTCGGCTGCTGAAGCTTTCTTT.

This clonotype has just a few counts. This chain uses TRBV3-1 with TRBJ2-5; 7 bases are shared with TRBD1. The CDR3 is made up of 14 amino acids. The germline CDR1 and CDR2 sequences are LGHDT and YNNKEL (reference sequence). V trimming: 0 bases; J trimming: 5 bases; junction bases outside the gene matches: 3. DNA of the CDR3: TGTGCCAGCAGCCAAGAACAGGGGTGGGAGACCCAGTACTTC. It yields the protein CASSQEQGWETQYF.

V gene TRBV6-1 combines with J gene TRBJ1-5, with 7 bases matching TRBD1. The germline CDR1 and CDR2 sequences are MNHNS and SASEGT. After removal of 5 bases from V and 6 bases from J, the junction contained 16 bases not matched to a gene. CDR3 length: 17 amino acids. The CDR3 sequence: CASSIGQGGKEGQPQHF. DNA for the CDR3: TGTGCCAGCAGTATCGGCCAGGGGGGTAAGGAAGGTCAGCCCCAGCATTTT.

This clonotype was counted many times. The chain links TRBV13 to TRBJ1-1; TRBD1 agrees at 9 bases. The CDR3 consists of 14 residues. Germline-derived CDR1 and CDR2 are PRHDT and FYEKMQ (reference sequence). V shed 4 bases, J shed 5 bases, and the junction held 5 bases outside the gene matches. The CDR3 reads CASSSGTGSTEAFF. The CDR3 DNA follows: TGTGCCAGCAGCTCCGGGACAGGGAGTACTGAAGCTTTCTTT.

The chain joins TRBV2 to TRBJ1-5; D is unclear. The length of the CDR3 is 15 residues. Per germline, CDR1 SNHLY and CDR2 FYNNEI. Trimming pared 3 bases from V and 3 bases from J, leaving 12 bases between. The CDR3 region has the DNA TGTGCCAGCAGTGATGACGACAAGTTCAATCAGCCCCAGCATTTT. It translates to CASSDDDKFNQPQHF.

The V and J genes are TRBV6-1 and TRBJ2-5; D is tentatively TRBD1 or TRBD2 (6 bases each). The germline V gene has CDR1 MNHNS and CDR2 SASEGT. With 8 bases removed from V and 11 bases from J, the gap between germline ends came to 21 bases. The CDR3 contains 13 residues. The chain's CDR3 is CASRTWGANEQYF. As DNA, the CDR3 is TGTGCCAGCCGAACGTGGGGGGCGAATGAGCAGTACTTC.